In this sample, the clone carrying this TCR beta chain turned up a few times. The antigen remains unidentified. These data come from a study of T cells after yellow fever vaccination. As for the study in general: Fractions containing few cells were prepared with SMART-Seq v4 Ultra Low Input. Notes on the study in general: Booster samples showed a return of most primary-vaccination clones (almost 97% CD4, approximately 85% CD8).

It was through 5'RACE template switching that TCR cDNA was made, with a universal primer site and UMIs added. A single record per CDR3 protein comes from TCRdb applying MiXCR to the 5' RACE reads. The table has 350,000 to 450,000 distinct CDR3 sequences, 18% seen once. V was shortened by 7 bases and J by 7 bases, with 27 bases between the two germline ends. From germline, CDR1 is SGHDT and CDR2 YYEEEE. The CDR3 spans 17 residues. This chain joins TRBV5-6 and TRBJ1-3; maybe TRBD1 (6 bases). The source was PBMCs, collected before the yellow fever booster vaccination. The sequence came from a man younger than 35 who received the YFV17D yellow fever vaccine. The CDR3: CASAPSRRGSWRNTIYF. CDR3 sequence (DNA): TGTGCCAGCGCGCCTAGTCGGAGGGGGAGTTGGAGGAACACCATATATTTT.